The following is a T cell receptor beta chain sequence with its context. These data are taken from a study of cytomegalovirus exposure and HLA in healthy donors. 60 Vbeta and 13 Jbeta primers were used in PCR. TCRdb's copy holds only in-frame clones and misses some; the assay was immunoSEQ multiplex PCR. This sample carries some 120,000 clones, about 80% of them seen once, and the ten largest clones take 2.5% to 3%. CDR3 length equals 15 residues. Germline loops: CDR1 SGHTS, CDR2 YDEGEE. V lost 4 bases to trimming and J lost 5 bases; unmatched junction nucleotides: 9. This sequence joins TRBV5-8 and TRBJ1-1, with TRBD1 identical over 9 bases. Sequenced material: PBMCs. The origin of this receptor is a man in his thirties or forties in good health and CMV-seronegative. The CDR3 nucleotides are TGTGCCAGCAGCCCTCGGGACAGGGTGCGAACTGAAGCTTTCTTT. Translated: CASSPRDRVRTEAFF.